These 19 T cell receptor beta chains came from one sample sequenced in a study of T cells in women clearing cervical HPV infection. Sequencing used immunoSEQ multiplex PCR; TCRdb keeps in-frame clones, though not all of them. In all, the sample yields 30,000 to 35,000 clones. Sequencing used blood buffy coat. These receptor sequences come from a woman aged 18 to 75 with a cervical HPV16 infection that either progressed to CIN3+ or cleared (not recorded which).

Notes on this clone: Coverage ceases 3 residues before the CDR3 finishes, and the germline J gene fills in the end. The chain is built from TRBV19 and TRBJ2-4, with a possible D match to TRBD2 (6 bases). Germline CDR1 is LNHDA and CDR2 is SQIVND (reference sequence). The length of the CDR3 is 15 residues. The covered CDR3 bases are TGTGCCAGTAGTACACGATCGGCGGGGAGCTATGGT. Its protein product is CASSTRSAGSYG. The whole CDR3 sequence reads CASSTRSAGSYGQYF. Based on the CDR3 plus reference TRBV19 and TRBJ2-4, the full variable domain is DGGITQSPKYLFRKEGQNVTLSCEQNLNHDAMYWYRQDPGQGLRLIYYSQIVNDFQKGDIAEGYSVSREKKESFPLTVTSAQKNPTAFYLCASSTRSAGSYGQYFGAGTRLSVL.

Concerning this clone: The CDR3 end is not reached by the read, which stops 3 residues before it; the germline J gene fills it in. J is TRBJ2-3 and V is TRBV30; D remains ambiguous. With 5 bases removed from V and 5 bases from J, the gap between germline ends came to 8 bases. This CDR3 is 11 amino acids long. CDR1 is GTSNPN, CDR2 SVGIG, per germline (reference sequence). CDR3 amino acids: CAWSSGDTQYF. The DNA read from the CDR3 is TGTGCCTGGTCCTCCGGAGATACG.

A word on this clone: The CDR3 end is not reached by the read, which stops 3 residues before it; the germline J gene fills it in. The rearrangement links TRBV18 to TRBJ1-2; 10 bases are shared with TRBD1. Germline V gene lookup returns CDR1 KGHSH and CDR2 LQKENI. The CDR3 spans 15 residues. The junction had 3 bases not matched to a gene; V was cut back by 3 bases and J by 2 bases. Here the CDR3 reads CASSPPGQGNYGYTF. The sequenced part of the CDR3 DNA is TGTGCCAGCTCACCCCCGGGACAGGGGAACTATGGC.

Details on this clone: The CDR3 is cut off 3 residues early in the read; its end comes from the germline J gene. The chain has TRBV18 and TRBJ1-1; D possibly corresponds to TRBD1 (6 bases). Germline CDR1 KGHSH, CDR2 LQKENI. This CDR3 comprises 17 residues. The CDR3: CASSPPLAGGAYNEAFF. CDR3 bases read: TGTGCCAGCTCACCACCCCTAGCGGGGGGGGCCTACAATGAG.

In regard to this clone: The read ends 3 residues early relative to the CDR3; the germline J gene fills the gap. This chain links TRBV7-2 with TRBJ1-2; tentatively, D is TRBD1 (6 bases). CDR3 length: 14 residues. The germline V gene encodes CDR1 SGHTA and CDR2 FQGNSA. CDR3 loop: CASSPRQASYDYTF. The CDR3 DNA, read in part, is TGTGCCAGCAGCCCACGACAGGCTTCCTACGAC.

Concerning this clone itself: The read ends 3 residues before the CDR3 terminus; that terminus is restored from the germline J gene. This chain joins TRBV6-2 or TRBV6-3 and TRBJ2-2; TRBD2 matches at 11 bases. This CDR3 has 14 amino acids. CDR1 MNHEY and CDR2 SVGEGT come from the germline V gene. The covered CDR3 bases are TGTGCCAGCAGGTCTAGCGGGGGGAGCCTCGGG. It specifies CASRSSGGSLG. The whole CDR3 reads CASRSSGGSLGLFF.

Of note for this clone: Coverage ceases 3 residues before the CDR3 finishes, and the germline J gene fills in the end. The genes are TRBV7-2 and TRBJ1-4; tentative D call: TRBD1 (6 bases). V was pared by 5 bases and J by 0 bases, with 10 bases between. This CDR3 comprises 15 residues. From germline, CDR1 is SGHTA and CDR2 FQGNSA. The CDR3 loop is CASSKQGPTNEKLFF. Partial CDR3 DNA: TGTGCCAGCAGCAAACAGGGTCCAACTAATGAAAAA.

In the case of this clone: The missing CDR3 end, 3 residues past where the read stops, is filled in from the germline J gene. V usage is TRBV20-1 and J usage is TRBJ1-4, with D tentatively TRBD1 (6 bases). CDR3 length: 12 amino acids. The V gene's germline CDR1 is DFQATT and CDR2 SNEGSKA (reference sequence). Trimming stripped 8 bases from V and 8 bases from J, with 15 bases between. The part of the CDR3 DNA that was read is TGCAGTTCCAGGGACATCTACGAAAAA. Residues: CSSRDIYEK. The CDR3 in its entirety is CSSRDIYEKLFF.

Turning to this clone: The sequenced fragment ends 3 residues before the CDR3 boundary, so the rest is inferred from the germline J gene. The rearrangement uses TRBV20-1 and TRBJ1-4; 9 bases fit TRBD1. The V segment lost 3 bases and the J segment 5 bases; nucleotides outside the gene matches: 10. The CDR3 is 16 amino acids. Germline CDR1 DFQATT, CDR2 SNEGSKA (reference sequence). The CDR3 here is CSARAGTGFQNEKLFF. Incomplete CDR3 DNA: TGCAGTGCTAGGGCCGGGACAGGGTTCCAAAATGAAAAA.

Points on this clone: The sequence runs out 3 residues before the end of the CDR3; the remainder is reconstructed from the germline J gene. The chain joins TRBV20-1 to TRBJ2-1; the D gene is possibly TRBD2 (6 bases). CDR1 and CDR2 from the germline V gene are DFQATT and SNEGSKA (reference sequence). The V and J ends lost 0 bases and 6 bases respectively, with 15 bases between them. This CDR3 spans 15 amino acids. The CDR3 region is CSARDPRLVINEQFF. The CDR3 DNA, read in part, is TGCAGTGCTAGAGATCCGAGACTAGTCATCAATGAG.

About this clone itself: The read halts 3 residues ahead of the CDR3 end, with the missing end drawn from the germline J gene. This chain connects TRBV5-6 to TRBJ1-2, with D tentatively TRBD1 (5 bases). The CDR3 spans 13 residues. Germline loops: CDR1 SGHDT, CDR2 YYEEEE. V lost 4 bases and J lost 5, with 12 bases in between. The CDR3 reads CASSRRGEYGYTF. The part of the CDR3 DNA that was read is TGTGCCAGCAGCCGCCGGGGGGAGTATGGC. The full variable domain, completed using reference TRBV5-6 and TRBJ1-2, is DAGVTQSPTHLIKTRGQQVTLRCSPKSGHDTVSWYQQALGQGPQFIFQYYEEEERQRGNFPDRFSGHQFPNYSSELNVNALLLGDSALYLCASSRRGEYGYTFGSGTRLTVV.

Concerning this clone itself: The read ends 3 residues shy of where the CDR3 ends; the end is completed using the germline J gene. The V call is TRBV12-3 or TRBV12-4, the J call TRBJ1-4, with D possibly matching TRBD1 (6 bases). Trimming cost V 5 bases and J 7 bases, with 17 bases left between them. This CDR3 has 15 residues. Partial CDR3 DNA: TGTGCCAGCAGTACCCGGGGGGGGCGGAGTGAAAAA. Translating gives CASSTRGGRSEK. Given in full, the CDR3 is CASSTRGGRSEKLFF.

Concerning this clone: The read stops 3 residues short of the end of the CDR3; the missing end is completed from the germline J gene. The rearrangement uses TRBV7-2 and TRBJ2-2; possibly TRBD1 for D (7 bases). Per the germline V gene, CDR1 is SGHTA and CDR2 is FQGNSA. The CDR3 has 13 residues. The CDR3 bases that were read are TGTGCCACGCGGGGACAGACGAATTCACCG. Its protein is CATRGQTNSP. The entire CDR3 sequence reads CATRGQTNSPLFF.

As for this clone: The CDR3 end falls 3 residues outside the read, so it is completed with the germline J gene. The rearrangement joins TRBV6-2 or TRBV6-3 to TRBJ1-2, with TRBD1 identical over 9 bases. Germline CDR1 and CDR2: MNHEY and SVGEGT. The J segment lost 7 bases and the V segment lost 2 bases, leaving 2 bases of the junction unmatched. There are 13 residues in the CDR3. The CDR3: CASSYGTGLGYTF. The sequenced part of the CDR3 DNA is TGTGCCAGCAGTTACGGGACAGGGCTTGGC.

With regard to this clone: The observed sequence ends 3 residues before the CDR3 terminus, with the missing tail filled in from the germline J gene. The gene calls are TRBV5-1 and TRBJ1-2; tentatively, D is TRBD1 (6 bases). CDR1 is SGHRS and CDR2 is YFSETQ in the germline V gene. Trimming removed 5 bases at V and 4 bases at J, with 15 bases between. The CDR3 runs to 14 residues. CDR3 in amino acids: CASSGTGSGYGYTF. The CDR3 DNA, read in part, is TGCGCCAGCAGTGGTACAGGGTCCGGCTATGGC. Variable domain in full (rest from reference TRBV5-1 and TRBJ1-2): KAGVTQTPRYLIKTRGQQVTLSCSPISGHRSVSWYQQTPGQGLQFLFEYFSETQRNKGNFPGRFSGRQFSNSRSEMNVSTLELGDSALYLCASSGTGSGYGYTFGSGTRLTVV.

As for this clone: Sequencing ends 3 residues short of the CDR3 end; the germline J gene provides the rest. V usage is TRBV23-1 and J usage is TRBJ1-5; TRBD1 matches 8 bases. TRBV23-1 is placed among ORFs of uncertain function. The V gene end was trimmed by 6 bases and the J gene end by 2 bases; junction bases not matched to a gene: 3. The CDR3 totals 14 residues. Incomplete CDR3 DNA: TGCGCCAGCAGAATGGGACAGGGCAATCAGCCC. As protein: CASRMGQGNQP. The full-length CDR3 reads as CASRMGQGNQPQHF.

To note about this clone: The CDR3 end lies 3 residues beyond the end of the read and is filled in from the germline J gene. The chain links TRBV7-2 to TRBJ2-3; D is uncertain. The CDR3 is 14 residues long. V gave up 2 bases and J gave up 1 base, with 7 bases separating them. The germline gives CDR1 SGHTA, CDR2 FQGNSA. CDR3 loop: CASSLQGRTDTQYF. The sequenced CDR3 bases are TGTGCCAGCAGCTTACAAGGGCGCACAGATACG.

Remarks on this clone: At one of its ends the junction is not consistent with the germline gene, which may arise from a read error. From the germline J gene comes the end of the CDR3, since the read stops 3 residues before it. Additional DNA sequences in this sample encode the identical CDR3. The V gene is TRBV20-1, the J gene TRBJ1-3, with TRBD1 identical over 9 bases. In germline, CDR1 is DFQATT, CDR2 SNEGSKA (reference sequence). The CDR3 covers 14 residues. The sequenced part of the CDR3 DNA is TGCAGTGCTAGGGATCCGGGACAGGGAAACACG. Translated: CSARDPGQGNT. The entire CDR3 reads CSARDPGQGNTIYF.

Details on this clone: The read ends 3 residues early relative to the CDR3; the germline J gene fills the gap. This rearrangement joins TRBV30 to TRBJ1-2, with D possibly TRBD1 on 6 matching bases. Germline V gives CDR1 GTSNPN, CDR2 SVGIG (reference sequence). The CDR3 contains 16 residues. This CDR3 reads CAWSVVAGGGTDTYTF. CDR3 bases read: TGTGCCTGGAGTGTTGTAGCGGGGGGCGGCACAGATACC.